The 31 T cell receptor beta chains reported below all come from one sample, sequenced in a study of blood T cell repertoires in COVID-19. Sequenced by immunoSEQ multiplex PCR; TCRdb stores in-frame clones only, minus some. Here the sample spans over 150,000 clones, about 80% being singletons. Sequencing was carried out using peripheral blood. These receptors originate from an elderly woman with acute or convalescent COVID-19.

V usage is TRBV12-3 or TRBV12-4 and J usage is TRBJ2-7; possible D gene TRBD1, 6 bases. This CDR3 spans 13 amino acids. The V and J ends lost 7 bases and 3 bases respectively, with 13 bases between them. The CDR3 bases are TGTGCCAGCAAGGACAGTAACCTCTACGAGCAGTACTTC. Amino acid sequence: CASKDSNLYEQYF.

V gene TRBV5-1 combines with J gene TRBJ2-1; D perhaps matches TRBD1 (5 bases). The length of the CDR3 is 13 residues. Trimming shortened V by 3 bases and J by 7 bases, and 11 bases separated the two germline ends. Germline values: CDR1 SGHRS, CDR2 YFSETQ. CDR3 in amino acids: CASSSSAGNEQFF. For the CDR3, the DNA is TGCGCCAGCAGCTCCTCAGCAGGGAATGAGCAGTTCTTC. Together with reference TRBV5-1 and TRBJ2-1, the CDR3 gives the full variable domain: KAGVTQTPRYLIKTRGQQVTLSCSPISGHRSVSWYQQTPGQGLQFLFEYFSETQRNKGNFPGRFSGRQFSNSRSEMNVSTLELGDSALYLCASSSSAGNEQFFGPGTRLTVL.

The chain couples TRBV10-3 to TRBJ1-4, with D possibly being TRBD1 (5 bases). Germline assignment: CDR1 ENHRY and CDR2 SYGVKD. V was cut by 6 bases and J by 5 bases, with 10 bases left in between. This CDR3 is 13 amino acids long. As DNA, the CDR3 is TGTGCCATCAGGCAGGACACGAATGAAAAACTGTTTTTT. It specifies CAIRQDTNEKLFF.

The chain employs TRBV11-3 and TRBJ2-2, with D possibly matching TRBD2 (6 bases). The CDR3 runs 13 residues. CDR1 and CDR2 (germline): SGHNT, YENEEA. V was cut by 5 bases and J by 5 bases, with 9 bases left in between. CDR3 region: CASSHRETGELFF. CDR3 sequence (DNA): TGTGCCAGCAGCCACCGGGAGACCGGGGAGCTGTTTTTT.

This chain links TRBV5-4 with TRBJ2-3; a possible D gene is TRBD2 (6 bases). The germline V and J ends were trimmed by 4 bases and 0 bases, with 9 bases remaining between them. The CDR3 consists of 14 residues. Germline V CDR1 and CDR2: SGHNT, YYREEE (reference sequence). In nucleotides, the CDR3 is TGTGCCAGCAGCGGGACTCCCAGCACAGATACGCAGTATTTT. Residues: CASSGTPSTDTQYF.

V and J are TRBV7-2 and TRBJ2-7; perhaps TRBD2 as D (6 bases). The CDR3 has 15 amino acids. Trimming took off 1 base at V and 1 base at J, with 11 bases between the two ends. Germline V lookup: CDR1 SGHTA, CDR2 FQGNSA. The CDR3 here is CASSLGGTPSYEQYF. The CDR3 coding sequence is TGTGCCAGCAGCTTAGGCGGGACCCCGTCCTACGAGCAGTACTTC. Complete variable domain (other parts from reference TRBV7-2 and TRBJ2-7): GAGVSQSPSNKVTEKGKDVELRCDPISGHTALYWYRQSLGQGLEFLIYFQGNSAPDKSGLPSDRFSAERTGGSVSTLTIQRTQQEDSAVYLCASSLGGTPSYEQYFGPGTRLTVT.

The chain employs TRBV4-3 and TRBJ2-7; the D is unclear. Per the germline V gene, CDR1 is LGHNA and CDR2 is YSLEER. This CDR3 has 14 amino acids. The V end was cut by 1 base, the J end by 6 bases, with 13 bases between. CDR3 in DNA: TGCGCCAGCAGCCAAGCCCTAGGTTTTGGCGAGCAGTACTTC. Protein: CASSQALGFGEQYF.

This clone was seen more than once but under ten times. This chain joins TRBV2 and TRBJ1-1; D is perhaps TRBD1 (5 bases). Germline lookup yields CDR1 SNHLY and CDR2 FYNNEI. CDR3 length: 13 amino acids. The V end was cut by 11 bases, the J end by 6 bases, with 19 bases between. CDR3 sequence (DNA): TGTGCCTCCTCCATCGGGGGGAGGGCTGAAGCTTTCTTT. It encodes CASSIGGRAEAFF. Variable domain in full (rest from reference TRBV2 and TRBJ1-1): EPEVTQTPSHQVTQMGQEVILRCVPISNHLYFYWYRQILGQKVEFLVSFYNNEISEKSEIFDDQFSVERPDGSNFTLKIRSTKLEDSAMYFCASSIGGRAEAFFGQGTRLTVV.

CDR3 region: CASKDRGTDTQYF. The DNA of the CDR3 is TGTGCCAGTAAGGACAGGGGGACAGATACGCAGTATTTT. The chain uses TRBV19 and TRBJ2-3; the match to TRBD1 covers 10 bases. The CDR3 length is 13 residues. V lost 7 bases and J lost 3; bases outside the gene matches: 1. CDR1 and CDR2 (germline): LNHDA, SQIVND (reference sequence).

The CDR3 reads CASSIGFGTQAYNEQFF. Written as DNA, the CDR3 is TGTGCCAGTAGTATCGGTTTTGGGACTCAAGCCTACAATGAGCAGTTCTTC. V is TRBV19 and J is TRBJ2-1; tentatively, D is TRBD2 (6 bases). The length of the CDR3 is 17 residues. Germline V gene data show CDR1 as LNHDA and CDR2 as SQIVND (reference sequence). V was cut by 3 bases and J by 2 bases, with 17 bases left in between.

The chain joins TRBV3-1 (or the pseudogene TRBV3-2) to TRBJ1-3; the D is unclear. Trimming took 1 base from V and 2 from J, leaving 9 bases between them. The CDR3 is made up of 15 amino acids. The germline V gene has CDR1 LGHDT and CDR2 YNNKEL (reference sequence). For the CDR3, the DNA is TGTGCCAGCAGCCAAGGGAGCGAGGCTGGAAACACCATATATTTT. Amino acids: CASSQGSEAGNTIYF.

The rearrangement uses TRBV7-2 and TRBJ2-6; 9 positions agree with TRBD1. V lost 1 base and J lost 1; bases outside the gene matches: 5. Germline CDR1 is SGHTA and CDR2 is FQGNSA. The length of the CDR3 is 18 residues. CDR3 residues: CASSLENRGLSGANVLTF. Here the CDR3 DNA reads TGTGCCAGCAGCTTAGAAAACAGGGGGCTTTCTGGGGCCAACGTCCTGACTTTC.

J is TRBJ2-3 and V is TRBV18; possibly TRBD2 for D (6 bases). The CDR3 loop spans 15 amino acids. Trimming shortened V by 1 base and J by 6 bases, and 14 bases separated the two germline ends. Looked up from germline, CDR1 is KGHSH and CDR2 is LQKENI. Here the CDR3 reads CASSPLPGDVDTQYF. In nucleotides, the CDR3 is TGTGCCAGCTCACCACTCCCGGGAGACGTGGATACGCAGTATTTT.

The chain recombines TRBV7-9 with TRBJ2-2; TRBD1 is a possible D gene (5 bases). The CDR3 consists of 15 residues. Trimming took off 6 bases at V and 4 bases at J, with 15 bases between the two ends. Germline lookup yields CDR1 SEHNR and CDR2 FQNEAQ (reference sequence). The CDR3 here is CASSPVTVATGELFF. The DNA for the CDR3 is TGTGCCAGCAGTCCCGTGACAGTAGCCACCGGGGAGCTGTTTTTT.

This chain links TRBV4-2 with TRBJ1-5, with 8 bases matching TRBD1. Losses at the gene ends were 1 base for V and 0 bases for J; bases not matched to a gene: 5. The CDR3 loop spans 17 amino acids. Germline V lookup: CDR1 LGHNA, CDR2 YNFKEQ. This CDR3 is CASSQGQGAHSNQPQHF. The CDR3 coding sequence is TGTGCCAGCAGCCAAGGGCAGGGGGCTCATAGCAATCAGCCCCAGCATTTT.

This sequence joins TRBV9 and TRBJ2-5; D perhaps matches TRBD2 (6 bases). The germline V gene encodes CDR1 SGDLS and CDR2 YYNGEE. The V gene lost 3 bases and the J gene lost 4 bases, with 10 bases spanning the gap. The CDR3 has 13 amino acids. CDR3: CASSDGSRETQYF. DNA of the CDR3: TGTGCCAGCAGCGACGGGAGTCGAGAGACCCAGTACTTC. Together with reference TRBV9 and TRBJ2-5, the CDR3 gives the full variable domain: DSGVTQTPKHLITATGQRVTLRCSPRSGDLSVYWYQQSLDQGLQFLIQYYNGEERAKGNILERFSAQQFPDLHSELNLSSLELGDSALYFCASSDGSRETQYFGPGTRLLVL.

This chain links TRBV10-1 with TRBJ1-5; 7 nucleotides align to TRBD1. V lost 6 bases to trimming and J lost 5 bases; unmatched junction nucleotides: 19. The CDR3 is made up of 18 amino acids. Per the germline V gene, CDR1 is WNHNN and CDR2 is SYGVQD (reference sequence). CDR3 bases: TGCGCCAGCAGCAACCATAGGAACAGGGGATATGAGCATCAGCCCCAGCATTTT. Amino acids: CASSNHRNRGYEHQPQHF.

This chain joins TRBV5-4 and TRBJ2-4; 13 positions agree with TRBD2. The length of the CDR3 is 18 residues. Germline V gene lookup returns CDR1 SGHNT and CDR2 YYREEE (reference sequence). V lost 3 bases to trimming and J lost 8 bases; unmatched junction nucleotides: 14. CDR3 nucleotides: TGTGCCAGCAGCTCCTCCGGGACTAGCGGGATCGCCAGGGACATTCAGTACTTC. Amino acids: CASSSSGTSGIARDIQYF.

This clone turned up a few times. The DNA for the CDR3 is TGTGCCAGCAGCCCTGGGGGACAGGCCTTTGGCGGCTACACCTTC. Protein: CASSPGGQAFGGYTF. The genes are TRBV7-9 and TRBJ1-2; 8 nucleotides match TRBD1. Trimming removed 5 bases from V and 8 bases from J; junction bases left unmatched: 13. The CDR3 runs to 15 residues. Germline V gene lookup returns CDR1 SEHNR and CDR2 FQNEAQ (reference sequence). Based on the CDR3 plus reference TRBV7-9 and TRBJ1-2, the full variable domain is DTGVSQNPRHKITKRGQNVTFRCDPISEHNRLYWYRQTLGQGPEFLTYFQNEAQLEKSRLLSDRFSAERPKGSFSTLEIQRTEQGDSAMYLCASSPGGQAFGGYTFGSGTRLTVV.

V gene TRBV24-1 combines with J gene TRBJ2-1; a possible D gene is TRBD1 (5 bases). Deletions cut 3 bases from V and 7 bases from J, with 18 bases between. The CDR3 loop spans 16 amino acids. CDR1 is KGHDR, CDR2 SFDVKD, per germline. This chain's CDR3 is CATSDPGFPGVNEQFF. CDR3 nucleotide sequence: TGTGCCACCAGTGATCCAGGGTTCCCTGGGGTGAATGAGCAGTTCTTC.

The chain recombines TRBV4-3 with TRBJ2-5, with D possibly TRBD1 on 6 matching bases. Looked up from germline, CDR1 is LGHNA and CDR2 is YSLEER. V was clipped by 1 base and J by 1 base, with 16 bases between them. This CDR3 is built from 17 residues. CDR3 region: CASSQVFGQKSQETQYF. The CDR3 DNA is TGCGCCAGCAGCCAAGTTTTCGGACAGAAATCCCAAGAGACCCAGTACTTC.

This clone was observed once. The rearrangement uses TRBV6-2 or TRBV6-3 and TRBJ2-1, with D perhaps TRBD2 (5 bases). From germline, CDR1 is MNHEY and CDR2 SVGEGT. The CDR3 runs to 13 residues. V lost 5 bases and J 4 bases, leaving 9 bases between the germline ends. The CDR3, as DNA: TGTGCCAGCAGTCAAAGCGGATACAATGAGCAGTTCTTC. Its protein product is CASSQSGYNEQFF.

The chain has TRBV7-2 and TRBJ2-2; TRBD1 matches 9 bases. CDR3 size: 17 residues. The trim removed 3 bases at V and 6 bases at J, leaving 11 bases unmatched. Germline V gene data show CDR1 as SGHTA and CDR2 as FQGNSA. The CDR3 sequence is CASSFSLSTGGAGELFF. The CDR3 nucleotides read TGTGCCAGCAGCTTCTCGCTCTCGACAGGGGGAGCCGGGGAGCTGTTTTTT.

Only a few counts were recorded for this clone. CDR3 protein: CASSAGQGVSNSPLHF. CDR3 coding DNA: TGTGCCAGCAGTGCGGGACAGGGAGTTTCTAATTCACCCCTCCACTTT. The chain couples TRBV6-1 to TRBJ1-6; 9 bases align to TRBD1. Looked up from germline, CDR1 is MNHNS and CDR2 is SASEGT. The CDR3 length is 16 residues. The ends lost 4 bases at V and 6 bases at J; junction bases unmatched: 7.

This clone has only one observation. The CDR3 DNA reads as TGTGCCTCGCTATCGGGACAGGGGAACACTGAAGCTTTCTTT. Translating it yields CASLSGQGNTEAFF. The chain joins TRBV10-3 to TRBJ1-1; 9 bases agree with TRBD1. The CDR3 extends over 14 amino acids. Germline CDR1 and CDR2: ENHRY and SYGVKD. The ends lost 11 bases at V and 1 base at J; junction bases unmatched: 8.

The rearrangement links TRBV28 to TRBJ1-4; TRBD1 agrees at 7 bases. There are 15 residues in the CDR3. CDR1 and CDR2 (germline): MDHEN, SYDVKM. The J segment lost 4 bases and the V segment lost 7 bases, leaving 9 bases of the junction unmatched. CDR3 amino acids: CASNRGDRGNEKLFF. The DNA for the CDR3 is TGTGCCAGCAACAGGGGTGATAGGGGTAATGAAAAACTGTTTTTT.

The CDR3 sequence: CASSRDRSNQPQHF. The CDR3 DNA reads TGTGCCAGTAGTCGGGACAGGAGCAATCAGCCCCAGCATTTT. The chain uses TRBV19 and TRBJ1-5, with 8 bases aligning to TRBD1. The V gene's germline CDR1 is LNHDA and CDR2 SQIVND (reference sequence). This CDR3 is built from 14 residues. The trim removed 5 bases at V and 1 base at J, leaving 1 base unmatched. Variable domain in full (rest from reference TRBV19 and TRBJ1-5): DGGITQSPKYLFRKEGQNVTLSCEQNLNHDAMYWYRQDPGQGLRLIYYSQIVNDFQKGDIAEGYSVSREKKESFPLTVTSAQKNPTAFYLCASSRDRSNQPQHFGDGTRLSIL.

Comments on this clone: Sequence at one end of the junction differs from germline and may be a read error. CDR3 sequence: CASSKEAGLNTEAFF. The CDR3 bases are TGCGCCAGCAGCAAAGAGGCAGGTCTGAACACTGAAGCTTTCTTT. The rearrangement links TRBV4-3 to TRBJ1-1; D remains ambiguous. Germline assignment: CDR1 LGHNA and CDR2 YSLEER. CDR3 length: 15 residues.

The chain recombines TRBV19 with TRBJ2-1; D is perhaps TRBD1 (5 bases). V dropped 3 bases and J dropped 9 bases, with 15 bases sitting between them. Germline V CDR1 and CDR2: LNHDA, SQIVND (reference sequence). This CDR3 region has 14 residues. The CDR3 DNA reads TGTGCCAGTAGTATCTCCCTGGGGCCGGGTGAGCAGTTCTTC. Protein sequence: CASSISLGPGEQFF.

The chain joins TRBV5-8 to TRBJ2-1; 8 bases map to TRBD1. J gave up 5 bases and V 3 bases, and 7 bases lay outside the gene matches. CDR1 is SGHTS and CDR2 is YDEGEE in the germline V gene. CDR3 length equals 15 residues. CDR3: CASSYGTGGHNEQFF. The CDR3 bases are TGTGCCAGCAGCTATGGGACAGGAGGTCACAATGAGCAGTTCTTC.

CDR3 sequence: CASSLTGGPETQYF. As DNA, the CDR3 is TGCGCCAGCAGCTTAACAGGGGGGCCGGAGACCCAGTACTTC. The chain is built from TRBV5-1 and TRBJ2-5; TRBD1 agrees at 8 bases. With 2 bases clipped from V and 5 bases from J, the junction kept 5 bases outside the gene matches. The CDR3 has 14 residues. From germline, CDR1 is SGHRS and CDR2 YFSETQ.